One and the same sample provided the 16 T cell receptor beta chains below, sequenced in a study of blood T cell repertoires in COVID-19. Some clones are missing from TCRdb's copy, which holds only in-frame ones; the method was immunoSEQ multiplex PCR. Of about 120,000 clones listed, roughly 81% are singletons. Specimen: peripheral blood. These receptors were obtained from a human donor in a cohort sampled during active COVID-19.

In nucleotides, the CDR3 is TGTGCCAGCAGTCCGCTAGCGGGAGGGCGGGTGAGGGAGCTGTTTTTT. Its translation is CASSPLAGGRVRELFF. The chain has TRBV28 and TRBJ2-2; 12 nucleotides align to TRBD2. The CDR3 extends over 16 amino acids. V trimming: 5 bases; J trimming: 9 bases; junction bases outside the gene matches: 10. Germline V gene sequence: CDR1 MDHEN, CDR2 SYDVKM.

This chain joins TRBV6-5 and TRBJ2-7; D is uncertain. The CDR3 covers 14 residues. Trimming removed 4 bases at V and 2 bases at J, with 12 bases between. CDR1 and CDR2 (germline): MNHEY, SVGAGI. For the CDR3, the DNA is TGTGCCAGCAGTTCCAGTCTGTCCGCCTACGAGCAGTACTTC. Translating it yields CASSSSLSAYEQYF.

The chain uses TRBV5-6 and TRBJ1-2, with D maybe TRBD1 (6 bases). The V gene's germline CDR1 is SGHDT and CDR2 YYEEEE. V shed 4 bases and J shed 0 bases, with 10 bases lying between them. CDR3 length: 14 amino acids. The CDR3: CASSHGQPNYGYTF. CDR3 DNA sequence: TGTGCCAGCAGCCACGGACAGCCTAACTATGGCTACACCTTC. Together with reference TRBV5-6 and TRBJ1-2, the CDR3 gives the full variable domain: DAGVTQSPTHLIKTRGQQVTLRCSPKSGHDTVSWYQQALGQGPQFIFQYYEEEERQRGNFPDRFSGHQFPNYSSELNVNALLLGDSALYLCASSHGQPNYGYTFGSGTRLTVV.

The CDR3 region is CASSLFAGVVGELFF. DNA of the CDR3: TGTGCCAGCAGTTTATTTGCGGGAGTTGTCGGGGAGCTGTTTTTT. The chain uses TRBV27 and TRBJ2-2, with 7 bases fitting TRBD2. The CDR3 runs to 15 residues. In germline, CDR1 is MNHEY, CDR2 SMNVEV (reference sequence). The trim removed 1 base at V and 7 bases at J, leaving 6 bases unmatched.

This rearrangement joins TRBV4-3 to TRBJ1-5; tentatively, D is TRBD1 (5 bases). Germline values: CDR1 LGHNA, CDR2 YSLEER. The CDR3 is 16 amino acids. Trimming removed 0 bases from V and 0 bases from J, with 9 bases in between. The CDR3 DNA follows: TGCGCCAGCAGCCAAGATTGGGGGGTTAGCAATCAGCCCCAGCATTTT. The encoded protein is CASSQDWGVSNQPQHF.

V is TRBV5-5 and J is TRBJ1-2, with 8 positions matching TRBD1. This CDR3 has 15 residues. Germline V gene data show CDR1 as SGHKS and CDR2 as YYEKEE (reference sequence). After removal of 1 base from V and 3 bases from J, the junction contained 5 bases not matched to a gene. The CDR3, as DNA: TGTGCCAGCAGCTTGAACAGGGGGTACGACTATGGCTACACCTTC. Translation gives CASSLNRGYDYGYTF.

This chain connects TRBV5-1 to TRBJ2-7, with 9 bases aligning to TRBD2. This CDR3 has 15 residues. The ends lost 4 bases at V and 3 bases at J; junction bases unmatched: 8. The germline V gene has CDR1 SGHRS and CDR2 YFSETQ. The CDR3 bases are TGCGCCAGCAGCAGAATAGCGGGAGAGGGCTACGAGCAGTACTTC. Its protein product is CASSRIAGEGYEQYF.

The CDR3 sequence is CASSRSQGTGELFF. Written as DNA, the CDR3 is TGTGCCAGCAGTCGCTCCCAGGGGACCGGGGAGCTGTTTTTT. The chain combines TRBV6-2 or TRBV6-3 with TRBJ2-2; D is perhaps TRBD1 (6 bases). CDR1 is MNHEY, CDR2 SVGEGT, per germline. V was shortened by 5 bases and J by 5 bases, with 12 bases between the two germline ends. CDR3 size: 14 residues.

The V and J genes are TRBV4-1 and TRBJ1-5, with D uncertain. The CDR3 spans 15 residues. Germline values: CDR1 MGHRA, CDR2 YSYEKL. V was clipped by 0 bases and J by 0 bases, with 6 bases between them. The CDR3 here is CASSQERVSNQPQHF. CDR3 coding DNA: TGCGCCAGCAGCCAAGAGAGGGTTAGCAATCAGCCCCAGCATTTT.

This clone appeared once. This chain joins TRBV11-3 and TRBJ2-5, with TRBD2 matching 11 bases. The CDR3 spans 17 residues. CDR1 and CDR2 (germline): SGHNT, YENEEA. J gave up 1 base and V 1 base, and 5 bases lay outside the gene matches. In DNA form, the CDR3 reads TGTGCCAGCAGCTTAGTAACTAGCGGGGGATTCCAAGAGACCCAGTACTTC. Encoded protein: CASSLVTSGGFQETQYF.

V is TRBV6-5 and J is TRBJ2-2; 10 bases fit TRBD1. Germline V gene data show CDR1 as MNHEY and CDR2 as SVGAGI. With V trimmed by 2 bases and J by 6 bases, 6 bases remained unmatched. This CDR3 has 16 residues. This CDR3 is CASSYGGTGASGELFF. In DNA form, the CDR3 reads TGTGCCAGCAGTTACGGAGGGACAGGGGCCTCCGGGGAGCTGTTTTTT.

The J gene is TRBJ1-5, the V gene TRBV2; D perhaps matches TRBD1 (5 bases). Germline assignment: CDR1 SNHLY and CDR2 FYNNEI. The V and J ends lost 3 bases and 7 bases respectively, with 16 bases between them. The CDR3 sequence is 15 residues long. In nucleotides, the CDR3 is TGTGCCAGCAGTGACTACTTTCAGGGCGGCCAGCCCCAGCATTTT. This translates into CASSDYFQGGQPQHF.

J is TRBJ2-3 and V is TRBV4-3; D possibly corresponds to TRBD2 (6 bases). The V gene's germline CDR1 is LGHNA and CDR2 YSLEER. This CDR3 region has 17 residues. The V gene lost 1 base and the J gene lost 0 bases, with 14 bases spanning the gap. The CDR3 bases are TGCGCCAGCAGCCAAGGGTACTCTAGCGAGAGCACAGATACGCAGTATTTT. Amino acids: CASSQGYSSESTDTQYF.

The V call is TRBV11-2, the J call TRBJ2-7, with a weak D call TRBD1 (5 bases). V lost 4 bases, J lost 5 bases, and 15 bases lay in between. The CDR3 is 14 residues long. CDR1 and CDR2 (germline): SGHAT, FQNNGV. The CDR3: CASSSPARAHEQYF. As DNA, the CDR3 is TGTGCCAGCAGCTCCCCCGCCAGGGCCCACGAGCAGTACTTC.

The chain recombines TRBV11-2 with TRBJ2-1; D is ambiguous. Germline CDR1 SGHAT, CDR2 FQNNGV. V was pared by 3 bases and J by 4 bases, with 7 bases between. This CDR3 contains 13 residues. CDR3: CASSFGQYNEQFF. The CDR3 nucleotides read TGTGCCAGCAGCTTTGGGCAGTACAATGAGCAGTTCTTC.

The chain combines TRBV18 with TRBJ1-2; 7 bases map to TRBD1. Germline V gives CDR1 KGHSH, CDR2 LQKENI. The ends lost 3 bases at V and 2 bases at J; junction bases unmatched: 6. The CDR3 is 15 amino acids. CDR3 residues: CASSPPTGFNYGYTF. In DNA, the CDR3 is TGTGCCAGCTCACCTCCGACAGGGTTCAACTATGGCTACACCTTC.